The entry that follows covers one T cell receptor beta chain sequence. This clonotype has only a few counts. Its antigen remains undetermined. The input lacks base qualities; no much larger clone sits a single base away. Ficoll-Paque density gradient centrifugation was the method used to isolate PBMCs. The sample originates from a study of T-cell memory formation after mild COVID-19 (dated by TCRdb to the early 2020s). Describing the broader study: TCR sequence clusters from the two donors were found to be largely donor specific. Longitudinal TCRalpha and TCRbeta repertoire sequencing tracked T-cell clones expanding and contracting after mild COVID-19 in a couple of donors. The cohort comprised two young, previously healthy adult volunteers, one female and one male. What the research found in general, with its limitations: Contracting CD4+ clones were found mainly in CM and EM memory subsets, while CD8+ clones were enriched in EMRA. Balanced CD4/CD8 phenotypes were observed for clones contracting from day 15 to 85, whereas a bias towards CD4+ was observed for a second wave of clones expanding from day 15 to 37. Only a couple of mild cases were covered by the study, and larger cohorts that include severe cases with pre-infection samples were considered necessary. Some responding clones were detected in pre-infection memory, suggesting pre-existing cross-reactive memory T cells joined the SARS-CoV-2 response. SARS-CoV-2 specificity of the second-wave clones peaking on day 37 was not confirmed.

The instrument given in TCRdb is Illumina NovaSeq 6000. TCRalpha and TCRbeta cDNA libraries were built by 5'RACE with constant-segment primers, adding sample barcodes and unique molecular identifiers. RNA was extracted from every sample with Trizol reagent. The libraries were amplified in two PCR steps, and the second step added a second sample barcode and Illumina TruSeq adapters. The libraries were sequenced on an Illumina NovaSeq using 2 x 150 bp paired-end reads. In the original analysis: Demultiplexing of reads and collapsing into UMI-guided consensus sequences were performed with migec v1.2.7. Using mixcr v2.1.11, the UMI consensuses were aligned to TRA and TRB V and J templates and assembled into clonotypes. Expanded or contracted clonotypes were those called significant by both edgeR and NoisET, with noise models trained on biological replicates. For edgeR calls, the cutoffs were a false discovery rate-adjusted p below 0.01 and a log2 fold-change threshold of 1. As an exploratory analysis of dynamics, PCA with hierarchical clustering was applied to max-normalized trajectories of the 1000 most abundant clonotypes. The CD4 or CD8 phenotype of responding clones was assigned using the separately sequenced CD4+ and CD8+ repertoires. TCRdb reanalyzed the raw reads on its own, using fastp at Q25 for trimming and MiXCR for clone calling, and kept in-frame beta chains. For every CDR3 protein sequence, its rows merge into one entry that carries the most common genes and DNA. TCRdb, rather than the study authors, made the V and J calls. This sample is represented by a few hundred thousand distinct CDR3 sequences; 20% to 25% of them were singletons. Approximately 8% of the sample goes to the ten largest clones.

From a lookup of the germline V gene, CDR1 and CDR2 are KGHDR and SFDVKD. V is clipped by 5 bases and J by 4 bases, and the sequence between their germline boundaries is 17 bases long. The CDR3 runs 16 residues from the cysteine to the phenylalanine. Only CDR3 DNA remains: 48 bases, in frame from the first base. The TCR comes from an adult woman who had mild COVID-19 (a few samples of this study predate the infection). The sample titles of this study are shuffled in the database, so cell type and time point are left out; the donor was told from shared clones. The sample comprised PBMCs or a T cell subset sorted from them (not recorded which). Recombination connected TRBV24-1 to TRBJ1-5, and the D gene may be TRBD1, 5 bases matching. The nucleotides read TGTGCCACCAGTGGAGGCGGGACCCAGTTTAATCAGCCCCAGCATTTT. It codes for CATSGGGTQFNQPQHF.